Listed here is a single T cell receptor (beta chain). These data originate in a study of T cell responses to AZD1222 COVID-19 vaccine. This CDR3 region has 13 residues. The J segment lost 5 bases and the V segment lost 6 bases, leaving 3 bases of the junction unmatched. Assay used: immunoSEQ multiplex PCR; TCRdb lists only in-frame clones, some missing. In the table there are under 200,000 clones, about 94% of which are singletons. The V gene is TRBV12-3 or TRBV12-4, the J gene TRBJ2-1; 8 bases align to TRBD1. The sample was peripheral blood, taken on day 0 of AZD1222 vaccination. This TCR was sampled from an adult in good health. CDR3 protein: CASRKTGDNEQFF. The CDR3 DNA is TGTGCCAGCAGGAAGACAGGGGACAATGAGCAGTTCTTC.